This paragraph covers one TCR beta chain sequence. Its matching antigen is unknown. The source of the sample is a study of T cell clonotyping in hematopoietic cell transplantation. The study, taken as a whole, reports: Cells were unsorted, so CD4 and CD8 contributions were not separated. Broader posttransplant TCR repertoire diversity was predicted by graft donor and pretransplant recipient Inverse Simpson Index values. After transplant, recipient diversity fell while pathologically expanded clonotypes grew through day 180.

V dropped 6 bases and J dropped 1; count of bases not matched to a gene: 11. Germline-derived CDR1 and CDR2 are SQVTM and ANQGSEA. The CDR3 consists of 15 residues. Produced via immunoSEQ multiplex PCR; TCRdb's table is partial and in-frame only. The sample contains some 3,100 clones, about 59% of which appear only once. The sequence came from a female patient aged 30 to 45 who had an allogeneic stem cell transplant, so T cells may come from the graft donor. Some clones in this sample may be carry-over from other donors' samples. The rearrangement links TRBV29-1 to TRBJ1-1; 7 nucleotides agree with TRBD1. The sequencing used peripheral blood mononuclear cells, collected 30 days after allogeneic stem cell transplant. The chain's CDR3 is CSVETTGDRNTEAFF. DNA of the CDR3: TGCAGCGTAGAAACTACGGGGGACAGGAACACTGAAGCTTTCTTT.